The entry below gives a single TCR beta chain sequence along with its context. There is no known antigen for this receptor. The input lacks base qualities; no much larger clone sits a single base away. The CDR3 regions of human TCRbeta chains were subjected to immunosequencing. On the authors' methods: TCRs in the repertoires were matched against a reference library of SARS-CoV-2-specific TCRs that had been generated with the MIRA antigen-specificity platform. Breadth meant the fraction of unique TCRs that were SARS-CoV-2-associated, whereas depth meant the fraction of total T cells that were SARS-CoV-2-associated. Using the MIRA data, each spike-specific TCR was mapped to the spike region that the TCR reacts to and placed in a CD4 or CD8 class. Log10-transformed breadth and depth values were compared by one-way ANOVA with Sidak's multiple comparisons tests. TCRdb's version of the immuneACCESS table is confined to in-frame rearrangements and falls short of the full clone set. An unresolved V gene accounts for under half of the shortfall where checked; the remainder is of unknown origin. V and J calls and clone size are as listed in that table; D and trimming were resolved from the DNA. This sample holds about 120,000 clones; around 88% were observed only once. Clones ranked in the top ten supply around 10% of the sample.

The source of the sample is a study of T cell responses to AZD1222 COVID-19 vaccine listed by TCRdb under 2021. A note on the overall study: TCR sequencing covered fewer than 250 trial participants: about 210 given two doses of AZD1222 and around 26 given two doses of MenACWY control vaccine. Trial participants were enrolled into age subgroups of 18-55, 56-69 and 70-plus years, which contained about 150, 28 and 57 TCR-sequenced participants, respectively.

The time point label on this specimen signifies: baseline before first vaccination. This specimen's treatment or condition label, per the study, means: meningococcal conjugate vaccine given as trial control. Vaccinee samples came from UK trials COV001 and COV002, including a single-blind randomized controlled phase 2/3 trial of AZD1222 (ChAdOx1 nCoV-19) in healthy adults. For TCRbeta chain sequencing, PBMC samples from trial participants were taken at day 0 and at day 28 after the second dose. General study outcomes and caveats: Conclusions about previously exposed vaccinees are limited because only six or seven AZD1222 recipients were SARS-CoV-2 seropositive at baseline. Reportedly, almost half of the unique spike-specific TCRs recognized epitopes lying outside the regions that are mutated in the B.1.351 and B.1.1.7 variants. Participants were mostly white British and included more females than males, and it was suggested by the authors that clonal diversity may have been underestimated. The 56-69-year group was small, and its depth increase did not reach significance, likely because of low power. After two AZD1222 doses, spike-specific TCR breadth and depth were significantly higher than at day 0 and than in MenACWY recipients. The whole spike protein was spanned by vaccine-associated CD4 TCRs, and dominant responses were seen in regions 160-218 and 743-854. No day 14 peak-response samples were available, so repertoires were characterized only after the peak T cell response.

The specimen was peripheral blood, collected on day 0 of MenACWY control vaccination. This receptor was identified in an adult in good health.

The CDR3 here reads CAVGGLNTEAFF. The bases read TGTGCCGTAGGGGGTTTGAACACTGAAGCTTTCTTT. The chain uses TRBV6-5 and TRBJ1-1; a weak D assignment points to TRBD1 (6 bases agree). V is cut by 11 bases and J by 0 bases, and the space between the germline ends is 10 bases. CDR1 and CDR2 (MNHEY, SVGAGI) derive from the germline V gene. The CDR3 spans 12 residues, from the cysteine through the phenylalanine. Kept here is only the CDR3 DNA, which spans 36 bases and is read in frame from base 1.